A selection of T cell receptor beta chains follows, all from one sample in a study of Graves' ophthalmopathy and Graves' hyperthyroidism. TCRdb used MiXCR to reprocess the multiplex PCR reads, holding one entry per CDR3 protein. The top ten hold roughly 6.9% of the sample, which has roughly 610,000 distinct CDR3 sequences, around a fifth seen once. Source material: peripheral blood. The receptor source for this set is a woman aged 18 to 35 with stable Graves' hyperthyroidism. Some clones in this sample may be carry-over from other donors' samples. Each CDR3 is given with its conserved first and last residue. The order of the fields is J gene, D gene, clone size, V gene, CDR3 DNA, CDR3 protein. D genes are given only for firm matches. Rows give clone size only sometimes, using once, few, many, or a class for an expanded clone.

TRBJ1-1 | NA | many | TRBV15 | TGTGCCACCAGCAGAGTTAGGCGGGCGTTTGAAGCTTTCTTT | CATSRVRRAFEAFF
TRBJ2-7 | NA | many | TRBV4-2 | TGTGCCAGCAGCCAAGATCACAAGCAAATTTACGAGCAGTACTTC | CASSQDHKQIYEQYF
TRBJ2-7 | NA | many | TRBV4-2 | TGTGCCAGCAGCCAATTAAGATCCTACGAGCAGTACTTC | CASSQLRSYEQYF
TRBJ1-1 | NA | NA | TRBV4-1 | TGCGCCAGCAGCCAAGATCCCGCCGGCTTCACGGGGACTGAAGCTTTCTTT | CASSQDPAGFTGTEAFF
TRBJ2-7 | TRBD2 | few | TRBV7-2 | TGTGCCAGCAGCTTTAGCGGGAAAAGCTCCTACGAGCAGTACTTC | CASSFSGKSSYEQYF
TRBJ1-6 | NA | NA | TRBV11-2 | TGTGCCAGCAGCCGACTAGACAGAGATAATTCACCCCTCCACTTT | CASSRLDRDNSPLHF
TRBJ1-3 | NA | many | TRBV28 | TGTGCCAGCAGTCCGGGGTACGGAAACACCATATATTTT | CASSPGYGNTIYF
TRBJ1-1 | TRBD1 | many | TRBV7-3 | TGTGCCAGCAGCGGAGGGGCAGGGGGTGGAACTGAAGCTTTCTTT | CASSGGAGGGTEAFF
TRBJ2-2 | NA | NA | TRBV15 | TGTGCCACCAGCATTGGAGGGGCGGGGACCGGGGAGCTGTTTTTT | CATSIGGAGTGELFF
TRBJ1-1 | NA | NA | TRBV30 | TGTGCCTGGAGGGTAACAGGGTCGGGCACTGAAGCTTTCTTT | CAWRVTGSGTEAFF